The entry that follows covers one TCR beta chain sequence. Its antigen is not known. These data are taken from a study of T-cell memory formation after mild COVID-19. Study overall: Largely donor-specific TCR clusters were found. Study-level results: The main location of contracting CD4+ clones was CM and EM, and that of contracting CD8+ clones was EMRA. Detection of some responders pre-infection suggested pre-existing cross-reactive memory T cells participated. Whereas later expanders leaned CD4+, clones contracting day 15 to 85 showed a balanced CD4/CD8 makeup.

TCRdb reanalysed the 5' RACE reads using MiXCR and keeps one entry per CDR3 protein. The sample contains 300,000 to 400,000 distinct CDR3 sequences, roughly 15% of which appear only once. This CDR3 comprises 15 residues. V lost 0 bases, J lost 0 bases, and 10 bases lay in between. Germline CDR1 and CDR2: SGDLS and YYNGEE. This sequence originates from a man aged 18 to 30 who had mild COVID-19 (a few samples of this study predate the infection). Cell type and time point are not known. The rearrangement uses TRBV9 and TRBJ2-7, with D possibly being TRBD1 (5 bases). Sequencing was performed on PBMCs or a T cell subset sorted from them (not recorded which). The CDR3 reads CASSVDGASSYEQYF. CDR3 in DNA: TGTGCCAGCAGCGTAGATGGGGCTTCCTCCTACGAGCAGTACTTC.